The entry below gives a single TCR beta chain sequence along with its context. TCRdb's table, derived via immunoSEQ multiplex PCR, lists solely in-frame clones and lacks some. The sample has about 2 million clones, 85% to 95% seen once. Naive CD8 cells comprised CD45RO-negative, CCR7-positively selected cells, excluding terminally differentiated effector memory CD45RA+ cells. Germline loops: CDR1 SGHTS, CDR2 YDEGEE. Trimming shortened V by 4 bases and J by 8 bases, and 16 bases separated the two germline ends. The CDR3 runs to 14 residues. The sample is drawn from a study of shared clonotypes between healthy human individuals.

The sequenced sample consisted of naive CD8+ T cells sorted from blood. V gene TRBV5-8 combines with J gene TRBJ1-5; no reliable D call. The receptor's source is a man in his late teens or twenties in good health. The CDR3 coding sequence is TGTGCCAGCAGCACCTTGTATGGAATCAAGCCCCAGCATTTT. It is translated as CASSTLYGIKPQHF.